Given below is one T cell receptor beta chain in context. A Seattle source enrolled patients during active infection and followed them longitudinally. The data were produced by immunoSEQ multiplex PCR, yet TCRdb's version contains in-frame clones alone and is incomplete. The sample contains some 200,000 clones, 80% to 90% of which appear only once. The CDR3 consists of 15 residues. The germline V and J ends were trimmed by 2 bases and 4 bases, with 12 bases remaining between them. Germline CDR1 reads KGHSH; CDR2 reads LQKENI. These data originate in a study of blood T cell repertoires in COVID-19. Study at large: Both acute and convalescent COVID-19 samples were obtained from the United States, Italy and Spain. PBMCs, B-cell-depleted T cells, or T cells were the source of the cDNA or gDNA that made up the material.

The gene calls are TRBV18 and TRBJ2-1, with D possibly being TRBD1 (6 bases). The source material was peripheral blood. This TCR was recovered from a woman of 80 years or more with COVID-19, enrolled during active disease. The CDR3 here is CASSPNRDTYNEQFF. CDR3 DNA: TGTGCCAGCTCACCAAACCGGGACACATACAATGAGCAGTTCTTC.